The TCR beta chain under discussion was sequenced for a study of spatial heterogeneity in lung cancer. The CDR3 spans 18 residues. Unmatched junction bases numbered 11, after V lost 6 bases and J lost 3 bases. Germline loops: CDR1 SGHTA, CDR2 FQGNSA. Regarding time point: blood at routine non-recurrence follow-up after resection. TCR cDNA molecules each had a unique molecular identifier. TCRdb re-called the 5' RACE reads with MiXCR, one entry per CDR3 protein. The table has 95,000 to 120,000 distinct CDR3 sequences, approximately 10% seen once. This clonotype was seen a few times. J is TRBJ2-2 and V is TRBV7-2; 12 nucleotides match TRBD2. The origin of this receptor is a female donor with early-stage non-small cell lung cancer. The specimen comprised PBMCs, sampled at follow-up. This CDR3 reads CASRPNPSGRAHTGELFF. CDR3 coding DNA: TGTGCCAGCAGACCTAACCCTAGCGGGAGGGCCCACACCGGGGAGCTGTTTTTT.